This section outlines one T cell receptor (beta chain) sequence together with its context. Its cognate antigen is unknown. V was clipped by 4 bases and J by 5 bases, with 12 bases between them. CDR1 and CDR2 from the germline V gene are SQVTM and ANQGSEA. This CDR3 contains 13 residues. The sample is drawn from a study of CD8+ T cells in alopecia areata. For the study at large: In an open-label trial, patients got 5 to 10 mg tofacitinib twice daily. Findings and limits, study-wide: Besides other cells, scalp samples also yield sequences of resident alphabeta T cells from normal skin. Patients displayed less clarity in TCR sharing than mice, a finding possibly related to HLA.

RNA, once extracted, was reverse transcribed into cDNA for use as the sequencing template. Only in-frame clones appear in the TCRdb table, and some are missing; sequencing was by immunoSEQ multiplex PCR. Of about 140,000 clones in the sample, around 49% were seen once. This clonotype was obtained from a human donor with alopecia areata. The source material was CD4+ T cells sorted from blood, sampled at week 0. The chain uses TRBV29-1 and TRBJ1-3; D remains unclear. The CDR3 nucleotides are TGCAGCGTTGTTGCCCCTTCGCGAAACACCATATATTTT. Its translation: CSVVAPSRNTIYF.